Listed here are 27 T cell receptor beta chains from one sample, sequenced in a study of T cells in Graves' hyperthyroidism and ophthalmopathy (dated by TCRdb to between 2017 and 2020). The method was multiplex PCR. This sample was sequenced with an Illumina HiSeq 2000. Amplification of TCR beta CDR3 regions was carried out from RNA transcripts. The first round of RT-PCR for the TCR CDR3 was performed with the HTBI primer set and the Qiagen OneStep RT-PCR kit. TCRdb applied fastp at Q25 and MiXCR to the public reads, then kept only in-frame beta chains. Rows with one shared CDR3 protein collapse into an entry with the most common genes and DNA. The sample table contains some 600,000 distinct CDR3 sequences; only one count was recorded for approximately 14% of them. The ten largest clones represent 4.5% to 6% of the sample. The material sequenced was blood. Receptors originate from a woman between 25 and 40 years old with Graves' hyperthyroidism that later progressed to Graves' ophthalmopathy.

Remarks on this clonotype: No conserved phenylalanine or tryptophan ends this CDR3, so it is likely a read error. The V gene is TRBV9, the J gene TRBJ2-7, with D hard to call. Per germline, CDR1 SGDLS and CDR2 YYNGEE. Trimming pared 0 bases from V and 5 bases from J, leaving 9 bases between. The CDR3 runs 13 residues. The DNA for the CDR3 is TGTGCCAGCAGCGTAGAGGTTAGGGACGAGCAGTACCTC. Its translation: CASSVEVRDEQYL.

Ten or more counts support this clonotype. The chain joins TRBV7-8 to TRBJ2-1, with D possibly being TRBD2 (5 bases). Germline V gene lookup returns CDR1 SGHVS and CDR2 FQNEAQ. CDR3 length: 12 amino acids. V lost 2 bases and J lost 13, with 12 bases in between. CDR3 sequence: CASSLTEDRQFF. In nucleotides, the CDR3 is TGTGCCAGCAGCTTAACGGAGGACCGTCAGTTCTTC.

This chain uses TRBV12-3 or TRBV12-4 with TRBJ2-5, with TRBD2 matching over 14 bases. Unmatched junction bases numbered 5, after V lost 7 bases and J lost 4 bases. This CDR3 has 15 amino acids. The CDR3 sequence is CASTLGLAGGETQYF. CDR3 DNA: TGTGCCAGCACCTTAGGACTAGCGGGAGGAGAGACCCAGTACTTC.

This clonotype was counted a few times. V gene TRBV6-5 combines with J gene TRBJ1-1, with 9 bases identical to TRBD1. The CDR3 length is 12 residues. J was trimmed by 10 bases and V by 5 bases; bases with no gene match: 5. CDR1 MNHEY and CDR2 SVGAGI come from the germline V gene. In DNA, the CDR3 is TGTGCCAGCAGTCTACAGGGGGCTCGAGCTTTCTTT. This translates into CASSLQGARAFF.

The chain uses TRBV7-9 and TRBJ1-1; a possible D gene is TRBD1 (5 bases). The CDR3 extends over 15 amino acids. Germline CDR1 and CDR2: SEHNR and FQNEAQ (reference sequence). With 5 bases removed from V and 2 bases from J, the gap between germline ends came to 15 bases. This CDR3 is CASSPSGGGNTEAFF. The DNA for the CDR3 is TGTGCCAGCAGCCCCTCTGGGGGAGGAAACACTGAAGCTTTCTTT.

For this clonotype: One base away lies a much larger clone, so this may be a sequencing read error. The rearrangement uses TRBV12-3 or TRBV12-4 and TRBJ2-6; D may match TRBD1 or TRBD2 (7 bases each). This CDR3 is built from 18 residues. The CDR3 loop is CASSPGTILSKGANVLAF. In DNA, the CDR3 is TGTGCCAGCAGTCCCGGGACTATACTCTCTAAGGGGGCCAACGTCCTGGCTTTC.

This clonotype was seen ten or more times. The gene calls are TRBV20-1 and TRBJ2-1, with 14 bases that match TRBD2. Germline assignment: CDR1 DFQATT and CDR2 SNEGSKA (reference sequence). After removal of 6 bases from V and 6 bases from J, the junction contained 7 bases not matched to a gene. The CDR3 runs 15 residues. The CDR3 DNA is TGCAGTGCCCCGGGACTAGCGGGAGCCAGCAATGAGCAGTTCTTC. This codes for CSAPGLAGASNEQFF.

This clonotype was seen a handful of times. V is TRBV25-1 and J is TRBJ1-4; D remains ambiguous. This CDR3 spans 15 amino acids. Per the germline V gene, CDR1 is MGHDK and CDR2 is SYGVNS. Trimming shortened V by 5 bases and J by 0 bases, and 10 bases separated the two germline ends. This CDR3 reads CASSKDSSTNEKLFF. The CDR3 DNA is TGTGCCAGCAGTAAAGACTCTTCAACTAATGAAAAACTGTTTTTT.

In its sample, this clonotype was seen many times. The rearrangement joins TRBV10-3 to TRBJ1-2; no firm D call. V dropped 4 bases and J dropped 5 bases, with 8 bases sitting between them. The CDR3 has 12 amino acids. Looked up from germline, CDR1 is ENHRY and CDR2 is SYGVKD. The CDR3 DNA is TGTGCCATCAGTGGGGTGTCATATGGCTACACCTTC. The encoded protein is CAISGVSYGYTF.

This clonotype was counted at least ten times. The chain has TRBV5-1 and TRBJ1-1, with TRBD1 identical over 8 bases. This CDR3 is 15 amino acids long. The junction had 10 bases not matched to a gene; V was cut back by 4 bases and J by 5 bases. Germline CDR1 is SGHRS and CDR2 is YFSETQ. The CDR3 sequence: CASSGGQVGDTEAFF. The DNA of the CDR3 is TGCGCCAGCAGCGGGGGACAGGTGGGTGATACTGAAGCTTTCTTT.

This clonotype was found many times. This chain links TRBV7-9 with TRBJ2-1; D not resolved. Germline CDR1 SEHNR, CDR2 FQNEAQ (reference sequence). Trimming removed 7 bases at V and 1 base at J, with 20 bases between. This CDR3 has 17 amino acids. CDR3 nucleotide sequence: TGTGCCAGCATCTACTTTGGCGTGCCTCGATCCTACAATGAGCAGTTCTTC. Its protein product is CASIYFGVPRSYNEQFF. The whole variable domain, filled in from reference TRBV7-9 and TRBJ2-1, reads DTGVSQNPRHKITKRGQNVTFRCDPISEHNRLYWYRQTLGQGPEFLTYFQNEAQLEKSRLLSDRFSAERPKGSFSTLEIQRTEQGDSAMYLCASIYFGVPRSYNEQFFGPGTRLTVL.

Comments on this clonotype: A read error is likely, as this CDR3 ends without the conserved phenylalanine or tryptophan. This sequence joins TRBV20-1 and TRBJ1-6; D is undetermined. Deletions cut 4 bases from V and 1 base from J, with 8 bases between. The CDR3 totals 14 residues. Germline V gene data show CDR1 as DFQATT and CDR2 as SNEGSKA (reference sequence). The CDR3 is CSATKPSYNSPLHV. The CDR3 DNA sequence: TGCAGTGCTACCAAACCGTCCTATAATTCACCCCTCCACGTT.

This clonotype was counted ten times or more. This rearrangement joins TRBV7-9 to TRBJ2-3; TRBD2 agrees at 7 bases. V was clipped by 1 base and J by 6 bases; unmatched bases: 7. The CDR3 extends over 15 amino acids. Germline V gives CDR1 SEHNR, CDR2 FQNEAQ (reference sequence). The CDR3 here is CASSLGTSPSDTQYF. The CDR3 coding sequence is TGTGCCAGCAGCTTAGGGACTAGTCCTTCGGATACGCAGTATTTT.

This clonotype has a handful of counts. J is TRBJ2-3 and V is TRBV19, with TRBD2 matching 13 bases. Per the germline V gene, CDR1 is LNHDA and CDR2 is SQIVND (reference sequence). V was clipped by 7 bases and J by 3 bases; unmatched bases: 16. The CDR3 is made up of 19 amino acids. CDR3 in DNA: TGTGCCAGTACCTGGGACAGGGAGGGACTAGCGGGAAGGACAGATACGCAGTATTTT. Translated, it gives CASTWDREGLAGRTDTQYF.

Turning to this clonotype: This sequence may be a read error, since a much larger clone differs from it by one base. J is TRBJ1-5 and V is TRBV20-1; D not resolved. The CDR3 is 14 residues long. CDR1 is DFQATT and CDR2 is SNEGSKA in the germline V gene (reference sequence). As DNA, the CDR3 is TGCAGTGCTAGAGTAGGAGCCAGCAATCAGCCCAAGCATTTT. Its translation is CSARVGASNQPKHF.

This chain uses TRBV7-9 with TRBJ1-1, with 8 bases identical to TRBD1. The CDR3 contains 16 residues. With 3 bases clipped from V and 2 bases from J, the junction kept 8 bases outside the gene matches. CDR1 is SEHNR, CDR2 FQNEAQ, per germline (reference sequence). The CDR3 sequence: CASSFVGTGRNTEAFF. The CDR3 DNA reads TGTGCCAGCAGCTTCGTTGGGACAGGACGAAACACTGAAGCTTTCTTT.

There are a few counts of this clonotype. The rearrangement joins TRBV18 to TRBJ1-2, with D possibly TRBD1 on 5 matching bases. The CDR3 is 15 amino acids. The V end was cut by 0 bases, the J end by 3 bases, with 11 bases between. Germline assignment: CDR1 KGHSH and CDR2 LQKENI. The CDR3 DNA sequence: TGTGCCAGCTCACCACCCACAGGTTTCGACTATGGCTACACCTTC. Translating it yields CASSPPTGFDYGYTF.

A remark on this clonotype: A much bigger clone sits one base away, suggesting this may be a read error. The rearrangement joins TRBV3-1 to TRBJ1-2; D remains unclear. CDR1 is LGHDT, CDR2 YNNKEL, per germline (reference sequence). Trimming cost V 0 bases and J 5 bases, with 13 bases left between them. CDR3 length equals 15 residues. CDR3 nucleotides: TGTGCCAGCAGCCAAGATCAGAACACGCCGTATGGCTACACCTTC. It is translated as CASSQDQNTPYGYTF. The whole variable domain, filled in from reference TRBV3-1 and TRBJ1-2, reads DTAVSQTPKYLVTQMGNDKSIKCEQNLGHDTMYWYKQDSKKFLKIMFSYNNKELIINETVPNRFSPKSPDKAHLNLHINSLELGDSAVYFCASSQDQNTPYGYTFGSGTRLTVV.

This clonotype was found many times. One end of the junction fails to match germline, which may point to a read error. The genes are TRBV19 and TRBJ2-7, with D uncertain. The CDR3 extends over 11 amino acids. CDR1 is LNHDA, CDR2 SQIVND, per germline (reference sequence). CDR3 residues: CASSIGYEQYF. CDR3 nucleotide sequence: TGTGCCAGCAGTATAGGGTACGAGCAGTACTTC.

This clonotype was observed at least ten times. The chain couples TRBV6-5 to TRBJ2-7; D tentatively fits TRBD1 or TRBD2 (5 bases each). Germline lookup yields CDR1 MNHEY and CDR2 SVGAGI. The CDR3 length is 15 residues. V lost 0 bases and J lost 1, with 10 bases in between. Written as DNA, the CDR3 is TGTGCCAGCAGTTACTCCCGGGACGGATCCTACGAGCAGTACTTC. Its protein product is CASSYSRDGSYEQYF.

This clonotype was seen many times. The V and J genes are TRBV19 and TRBJ2-5; D might be TRBD1 or TRBD2, each matching 5 bases. Germline-derived CDR1 and CDR2 are LNHDA and SQIVND (reference sequence). V gave up 3 bases and J gave up 3 bases, with 14 bases separating them. This CDR3 has 15 amino acids. For the CDR3, the DNA is TGTGCCAGTAGTATGGCCAGGATGGGGGAAGAGACCCAGTACTTC. Translating gives CASSMARMGEETQYF.

This clonotype has ten or more counts. This chain links TRBV20-1 with TRBJ2-3, with D tentatively TRBD1 (6 bases). Germline-derived CDR1 and CDR2 are DFQATT and SNEGSKA (reference sequence). The V gene lost 1 base and the J gene lost 7 bases, with 21 bases spanning the gap. The CDR3 consists of 16 residues. CDR3 nucleotide sequence: TGCAGTGCTAGAGTGCCCCAAACAGGGCCACTCAATACGCAGTATTTT. It translates to CSARVPQTGPLNTQYF.

The chain employs TRBV5-1 and TRBJ2-3, with D possibly being TRBD2 (6 bases). CDR1 and CDR2 (germline): SGHRS, YFSETQ. The length of the CDR3 is 17 residues. The V and J ends lost 2 bases and 0 bases respectively, with 16 bases between them. CDR3 region: CASSLAVASASTDTQYF. CDR3 nucleotides: TGCGCCAGCAGCTTAGCCGTCGCTAGCGCAAGCACAGATACGCAGTATTTT. The whole variable domain, filled in from reference TRBV5-1 and TRBJ2-3, reads KAGVTQTPRYLIKTRGQQVTLSCSPISGHRSVSWYQQTPGQGLQFLFEYFSETQRNKGNFPGRFSGRQFSNSRSEMNVSTLELGDSALYLCASSLAVASASTDTQYFGPGTRLTVL.

The V call is TRBV11-3, the J call TRBJ1-2; possible D gene TRBD1, 6 bases. Per the germline V gene, CDR1 is SGHNT and CDR2 is YENEEA. The length of the CDR3 is 14 residues. Between the trimmed V and J ends, which lost 0 bases and 3 bases, there was a span of 8 bases. CDR3 in DNA: TGTGCCAGCAGCTTAGAGACAGGCGACTATGGCTACACCTTC. This encodes CASSLETGDYGYTF.

This clonotype has at least ten counts. This chain links TRBV7-2 with TRBJ2-2; unclear D gene. The CDR3 has 15 amino acids. V gave up 4 bases and J gave up 1 base, with 10 bases separating them. From germline, CDR1 is SGHTA and CDR2 FQGNSA. In DNA form, the CDR3 reads TGTGCCAGCAGCTCCAGGTCGGTGAACACCGGGGAGCTGTTTTTT. Protein product: CASSSRSVNTGELFF.

As regards this clonotype: One end of the junction does not line up with germline, which may come from a read error. V and J are TRBV19 and TRBJ2-3, with a tentative D call TRBD2 (7 bases). CDR3 length equals 22 residues. CDR1 and CDR2 (germline): LNHDA, SQIVND (reference sequence). In nucleotides, the CDR3 is TGTGCCAGTAGTATCAGGGGATCGGCTAGCGGAGCGACCGGCGGGGGCACAGATGCGCAGTATTTT. This gives the protein CASSIRGSASGATGGGTDAQYF.

The chain couples TRBV10-1 to TRBJ2-7; tentatively, D is TRBD1 or TRBD2 (5 bases each). V was trimmed by 0 bases and J by 6 bases, leaving 9 bases between them. Germline CDR1 WNHNN, CDR2 SYGVQD (reference sequence). The CDR3 is 13 residues long. CDR3 DNA: TGCGCCAGCAGTGAGTCCCAGGGACCCGAGCAGTACTTC. Translated, it gives CASSESQGPEQYF.